This T cell receptor (beta chain) came from a study of OX40 agonist ivuxolimab in advanced cancers. Study-level background: Hepatocellular carcinoma, melanoma, renal cell or head and neck cancer was diagnosed in the dose-escalation patients. Study-level points and caveats: The expanded peripheral T cells' antigen specificity was not determined. Partial responders at 0.1-3.0 mg/kg had among the lowest clonal expansion.

V lost 0 bases and J 6 bases, leaving 14 bases between the germline ends. The germline V gene encodes CDR1 LGHNA and CDR2 YSLEER. The CDR3 is 15 amino acids. Libraries were prepared by immunoSEQ multiplex PCR; TCRdb keeps only in-frame clonotypes and omits some of them. The sample has approximately 47,000 clones; 80% to 90% are singletons. Peripheral blood came from all dose cohorts at three timepoints. In regard to this clone: What it recognizes is unknown.

This chain links TRBV4-3 with TRBJ1-2; D remains unclear. The TCR was taken from an adult with an advanced solid tumor such as melanoma, head and neck, liver or kidney cancer. This specimen consisted of CD4+ or CD8+ T cells sorted from blood, obtained in a trial of the OX40 agonist ivuxolimab. Here the CDR3 reads CASSQDRGIPHGYTF. The CDR3 DNA follows: TGCGCCAGCAGCCAAGATCGGGGAATCCCCCATGGCTACACCTTC.